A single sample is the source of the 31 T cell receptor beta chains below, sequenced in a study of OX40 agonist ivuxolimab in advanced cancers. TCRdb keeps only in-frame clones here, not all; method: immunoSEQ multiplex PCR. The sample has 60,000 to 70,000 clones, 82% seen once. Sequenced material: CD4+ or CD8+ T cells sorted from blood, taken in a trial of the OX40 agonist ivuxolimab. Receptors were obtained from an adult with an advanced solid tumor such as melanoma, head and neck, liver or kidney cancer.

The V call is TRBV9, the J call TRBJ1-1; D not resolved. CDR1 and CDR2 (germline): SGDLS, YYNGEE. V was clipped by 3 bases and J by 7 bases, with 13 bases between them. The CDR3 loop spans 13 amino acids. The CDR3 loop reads CASSAGVPGEAFF. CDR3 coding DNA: TGTGCCAGCAGCGCGGGCGTTCCTGGTGAAGCTTTCTTT.

The CDR3 DNA reads as TGTGCCAGCAGCACGGGACAGCCTTACAATGAGCAGTTCTTC. This sequence encodes CASSTGQPYNEQFF. The chain carries TRBV9 and TRBJ2-1, with 7 bases identical to TRBD1. V lost 4 bases to trimming and J lost 4 bases; unmatched junction nucleotides: 5. CDR3 length equals 14 residues. The germline CDR1 and CDR2 sequences are SGDLS and YYNGEE.

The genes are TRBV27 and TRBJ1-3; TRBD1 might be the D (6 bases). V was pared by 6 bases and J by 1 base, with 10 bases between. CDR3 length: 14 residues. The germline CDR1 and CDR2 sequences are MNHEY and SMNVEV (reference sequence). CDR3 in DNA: TGTGCCAGCAGAGGGGGTTCGTCTGGAAACACCATATATTTT. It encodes CASRGGSSGNTIYF.

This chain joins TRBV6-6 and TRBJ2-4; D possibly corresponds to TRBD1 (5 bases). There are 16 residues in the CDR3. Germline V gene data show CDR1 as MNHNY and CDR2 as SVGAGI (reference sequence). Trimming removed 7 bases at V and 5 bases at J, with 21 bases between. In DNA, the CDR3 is TGTGCCAGCACCAGCGTCAGGGTGACGGCCCAAAACATTCAGTACTTC. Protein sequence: CASTSVRVTAQNIQYF.

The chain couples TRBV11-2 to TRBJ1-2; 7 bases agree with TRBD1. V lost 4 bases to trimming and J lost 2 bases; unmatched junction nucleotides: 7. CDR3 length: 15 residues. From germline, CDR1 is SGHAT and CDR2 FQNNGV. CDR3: CASSSQQGQNYGYTF. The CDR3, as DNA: TGTGCCAGCAGCTCGCAGCAGGGACAGAACTATGGCTACACCTTC.

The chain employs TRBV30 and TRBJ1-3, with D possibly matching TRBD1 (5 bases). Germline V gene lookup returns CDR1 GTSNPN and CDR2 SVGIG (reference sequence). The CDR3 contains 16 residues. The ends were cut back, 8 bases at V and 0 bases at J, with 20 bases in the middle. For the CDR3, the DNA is TGTGCCGGAGGGGTAAAGGGACTTAGCTCTGGAAACACCATATATTTT. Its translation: CAGGVKGLSSGNTIYF.

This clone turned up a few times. CDR3 coding DNA: TGCGCCAGCAGCCCTGGACAGGGTTACACCGGGGAGCTGTTTTTT. As protein: CASSPGQGYTGELFF. The chain combines TRBV4-1 with TRBJ2-2; 8 nucleotides match TRBD1. This CDR3 comprises 15 residues. Germline lookup yields CDR1 MGHRA and CDR2 YSYEKL. After removal of 4 bases from V and 3 bases from J, the junction contained 4 bases not matched to a gene.

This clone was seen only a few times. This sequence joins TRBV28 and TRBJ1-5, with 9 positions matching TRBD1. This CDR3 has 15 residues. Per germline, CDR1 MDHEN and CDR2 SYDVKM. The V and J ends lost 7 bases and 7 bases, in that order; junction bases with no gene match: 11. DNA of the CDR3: TGTGCCAGCACCCCCCGGGACAGGGCGGCGCAGCCCCAGCATTTT. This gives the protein CASTPRDRAAQPQHF. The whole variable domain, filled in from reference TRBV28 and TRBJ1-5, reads DVKVTQSSRYLVKRTGEKVFLECVQDMDHENMFWYRQDPGLGLRLIYFSYDVKMKEKGDIPEGYSVSREKKERFSLILESASTNQTSMYLCASTPRDRAAQPQHFGDGTRLSIL.

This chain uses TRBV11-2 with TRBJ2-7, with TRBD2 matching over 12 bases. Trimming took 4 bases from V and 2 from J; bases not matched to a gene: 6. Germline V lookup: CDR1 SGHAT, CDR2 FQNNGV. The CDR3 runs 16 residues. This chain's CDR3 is CASSSKTSGSPYEQYF. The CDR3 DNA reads TGTGCCAGCAGCTCCAAGACTAGCGGGAGCCCCTACGAGCAGTACTTC.

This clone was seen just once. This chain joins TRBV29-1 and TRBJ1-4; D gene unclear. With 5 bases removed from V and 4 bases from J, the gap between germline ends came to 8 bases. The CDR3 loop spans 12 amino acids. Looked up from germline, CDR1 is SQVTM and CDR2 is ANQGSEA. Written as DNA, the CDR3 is TGCAGCGTTTTAAACAGTAATGAAAAACTGTTTTTT. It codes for CSVLNSNEKLFF.

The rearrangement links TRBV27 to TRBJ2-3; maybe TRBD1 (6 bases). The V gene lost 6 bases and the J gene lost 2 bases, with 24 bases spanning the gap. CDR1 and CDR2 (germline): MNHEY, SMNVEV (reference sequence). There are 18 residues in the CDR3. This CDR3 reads CASSDELSNGDNTDTQYF. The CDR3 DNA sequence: TGTGCCAGCAGCGATGAGCTCAGTAACGGGGACAACACAGATACGCAGTATTTT.

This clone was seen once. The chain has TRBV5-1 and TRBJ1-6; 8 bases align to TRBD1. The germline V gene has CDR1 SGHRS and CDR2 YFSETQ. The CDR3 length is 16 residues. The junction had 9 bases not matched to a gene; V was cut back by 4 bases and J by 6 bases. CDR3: CASSTSGTGANSPLHF. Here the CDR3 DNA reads TGCGCCAGCAGCACATCCGGGACAGGAGCTAATTCACCCCTCCACTTT.

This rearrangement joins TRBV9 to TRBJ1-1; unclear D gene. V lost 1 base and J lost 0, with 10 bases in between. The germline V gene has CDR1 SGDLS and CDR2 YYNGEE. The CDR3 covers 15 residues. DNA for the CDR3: TGTGCCAGCAGCGTAAGGAGTGGGTTGAACACTGAAGCTTTCTTT. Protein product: CASSVRSGLNTEAFF.

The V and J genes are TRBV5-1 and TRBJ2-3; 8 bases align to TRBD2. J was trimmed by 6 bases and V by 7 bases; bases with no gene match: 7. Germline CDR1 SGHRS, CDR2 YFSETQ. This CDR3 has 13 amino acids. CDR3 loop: CASDLGRGDTQYF. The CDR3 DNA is TGCGCCAGCGATCTCGGGAGGGGGGATACGCAGTATTTT.

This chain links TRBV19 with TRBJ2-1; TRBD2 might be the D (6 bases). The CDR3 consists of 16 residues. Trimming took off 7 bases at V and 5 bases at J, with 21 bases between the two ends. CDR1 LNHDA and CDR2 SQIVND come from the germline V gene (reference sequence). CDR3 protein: CASTSSETPRDNEQFF. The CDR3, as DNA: TGTGCCAGTACCTCTAGCGAAACACCTAGAGACAATGAGCAGTTCTTC.

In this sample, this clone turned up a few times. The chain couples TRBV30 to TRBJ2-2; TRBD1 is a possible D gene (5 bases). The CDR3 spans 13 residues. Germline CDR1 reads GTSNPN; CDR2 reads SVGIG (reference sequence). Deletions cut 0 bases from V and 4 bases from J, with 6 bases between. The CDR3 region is CAWSVRGTGELFF. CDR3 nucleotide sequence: TGTGCCTGGAGTGTAAGGGGCACCGGGGAGCTGTTTTTT.

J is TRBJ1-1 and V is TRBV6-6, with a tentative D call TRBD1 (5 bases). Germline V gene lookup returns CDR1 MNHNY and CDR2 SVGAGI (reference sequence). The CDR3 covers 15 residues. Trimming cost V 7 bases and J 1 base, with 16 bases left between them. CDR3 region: CASNNRGVPNTEAFF. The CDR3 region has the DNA TGTGCCAGCAACAACCGGGGGGTCCCGAACACTGAAGCTTTCTTT.

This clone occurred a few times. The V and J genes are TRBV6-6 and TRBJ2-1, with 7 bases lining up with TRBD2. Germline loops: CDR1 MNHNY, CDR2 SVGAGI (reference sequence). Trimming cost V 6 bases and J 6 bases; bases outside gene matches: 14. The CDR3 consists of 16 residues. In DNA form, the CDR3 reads TGTGCCAGCAGCCACCACGTTGCGGGAGCCTCCAATGAGCAGTTCTTC. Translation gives CASSHHVAGASNEQFF.

This chain's CDR3 is CASSRASGANTGELFF. The CDR3 DNA is TGTGCCAGCAGCCGGGCGAGCGGGGCGAACACCGGGGAGCTGTTTTTT. This chain links TRBV11-3 with TRBJ2-2; TRBD2 agrees at 7 bases. J lost 0 bases, V lost 5 bases, and 6 bases had no gene match. Germline V gene sequence: CDR1 SGHNT, CDR2 YENEEA. This CDR3 has 16 amino acids.

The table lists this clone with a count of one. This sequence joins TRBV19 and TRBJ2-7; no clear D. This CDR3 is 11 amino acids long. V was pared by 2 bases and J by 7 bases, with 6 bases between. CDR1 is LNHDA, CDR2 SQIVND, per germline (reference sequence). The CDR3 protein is CASSIFGEQYF. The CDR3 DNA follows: TGTGCCAGTAGTATATTCGGGGAGCAGTACTTC.

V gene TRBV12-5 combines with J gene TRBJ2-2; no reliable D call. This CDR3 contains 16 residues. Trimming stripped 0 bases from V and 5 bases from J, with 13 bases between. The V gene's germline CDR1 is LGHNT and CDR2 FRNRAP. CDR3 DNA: TGTGCTAGTGGTTTGGTAGTCGGACCGCAGACCGGGGAGCTGTTTTTT. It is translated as CASGLVVGPQTGELFF. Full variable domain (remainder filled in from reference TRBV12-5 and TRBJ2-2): DARVTQTPRHKVTEMGQEVTMRCQPILGHNTVFWYRQTMMQGLELLAYFRNRAPLDDSGMPKDRFSAEMPDATLATLKIQPSEPRDSAVYFCASGLVVGPQTGELFFGEGSRLTVL.

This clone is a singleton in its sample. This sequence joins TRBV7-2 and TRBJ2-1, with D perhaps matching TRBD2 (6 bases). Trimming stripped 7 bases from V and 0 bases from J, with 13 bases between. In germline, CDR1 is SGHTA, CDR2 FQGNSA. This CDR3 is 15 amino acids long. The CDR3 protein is CASTGTQSSYNEQFF. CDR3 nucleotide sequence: TGTGCCAGCACCGGGACTCAGAGCTCCTACAATGAGCAGTTCTTC.

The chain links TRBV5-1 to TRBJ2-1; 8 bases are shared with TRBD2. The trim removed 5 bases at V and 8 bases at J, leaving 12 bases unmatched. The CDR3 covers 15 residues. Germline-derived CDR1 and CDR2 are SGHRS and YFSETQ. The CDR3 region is CASRVGSGSGDEQFF. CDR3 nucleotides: TGCGCCAGCAGGGTAGGAAGCGGGAGTGGTGATGAGCAGTTCTTC.

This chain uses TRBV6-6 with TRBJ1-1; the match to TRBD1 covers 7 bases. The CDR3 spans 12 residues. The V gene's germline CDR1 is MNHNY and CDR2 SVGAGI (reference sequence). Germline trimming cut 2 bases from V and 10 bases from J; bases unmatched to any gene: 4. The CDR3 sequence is CASSYLSGGAFF. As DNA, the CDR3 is TGTGCCAGCAGTTACCTGTCAGGGGGAGCTTTCTTT.

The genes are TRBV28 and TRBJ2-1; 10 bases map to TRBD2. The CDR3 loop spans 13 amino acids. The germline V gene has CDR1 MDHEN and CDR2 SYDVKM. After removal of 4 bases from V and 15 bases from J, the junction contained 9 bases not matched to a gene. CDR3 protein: CASSWTSGRGGFF. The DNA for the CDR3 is TGTGCCAGCAGTTGGACTAGCGGCCGTGGGGGGTTCTTC.

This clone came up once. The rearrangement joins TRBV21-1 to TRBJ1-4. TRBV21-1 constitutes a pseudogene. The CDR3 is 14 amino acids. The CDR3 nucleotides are TGTGCCAGCAGCAATTTAGTCACTAATGAAAAACTGTTTTTT. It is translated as CASSNLVTNEKLFF.

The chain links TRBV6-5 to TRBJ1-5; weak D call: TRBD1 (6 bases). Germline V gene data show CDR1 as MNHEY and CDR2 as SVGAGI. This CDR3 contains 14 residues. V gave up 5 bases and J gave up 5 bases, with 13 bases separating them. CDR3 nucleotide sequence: TGTGCCAGCAGTAAACAGGGTGGTGATCAGCCCCAGCATTTT. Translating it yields CASSKQGGDQPQHF.

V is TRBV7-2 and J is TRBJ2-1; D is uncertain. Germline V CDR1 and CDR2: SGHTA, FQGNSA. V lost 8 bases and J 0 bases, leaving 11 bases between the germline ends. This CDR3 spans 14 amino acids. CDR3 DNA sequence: TGTGCCAGCTCGAGAGCCAGCTCCTACAATGAGCAGTTCTTC. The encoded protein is CASSRASSYNEQFF.

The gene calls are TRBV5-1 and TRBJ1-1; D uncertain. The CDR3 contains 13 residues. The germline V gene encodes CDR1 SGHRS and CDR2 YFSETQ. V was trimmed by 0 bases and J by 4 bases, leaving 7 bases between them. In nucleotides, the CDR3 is TGCGCCAGCAGCTTGGGGGGTATCACTGAAGCTTTCTTT. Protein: CASSLGGITEAFF.

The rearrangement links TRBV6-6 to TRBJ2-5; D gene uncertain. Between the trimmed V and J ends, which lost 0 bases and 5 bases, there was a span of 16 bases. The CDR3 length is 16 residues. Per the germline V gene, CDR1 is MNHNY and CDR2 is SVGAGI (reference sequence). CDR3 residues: CASSYSRQAKSETQYF. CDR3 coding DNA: TGTGCCAGCAGTTACTCGAGGCAGGCAAAAAGCGAGACCCAGTACTTC.

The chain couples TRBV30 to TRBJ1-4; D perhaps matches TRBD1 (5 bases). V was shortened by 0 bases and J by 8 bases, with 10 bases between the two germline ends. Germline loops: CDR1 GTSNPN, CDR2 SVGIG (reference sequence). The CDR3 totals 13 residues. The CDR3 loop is CAWSVGRAEKLFF. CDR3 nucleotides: TGTGCCTGGAGTGTGGGCAGGGCGGAAAAACTGTTTTTT.